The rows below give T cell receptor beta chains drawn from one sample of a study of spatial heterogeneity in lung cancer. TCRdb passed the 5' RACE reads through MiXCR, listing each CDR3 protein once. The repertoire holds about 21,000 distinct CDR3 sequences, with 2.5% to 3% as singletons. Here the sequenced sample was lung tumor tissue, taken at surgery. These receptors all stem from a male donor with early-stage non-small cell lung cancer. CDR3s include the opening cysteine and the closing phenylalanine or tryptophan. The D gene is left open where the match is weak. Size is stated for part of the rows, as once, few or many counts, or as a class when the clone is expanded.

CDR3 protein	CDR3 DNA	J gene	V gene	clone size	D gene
CASSYDKGEQYF	TGTGCCAGCAGTTATGATAAGGGCGAGCAGTACTTC	TRBJ2-7	TRBV6-2/TRBV6-3	many	.
CASSLGVDQPQHF	TGTGCCAGCAGCCTGGGGGTTGATCAGCCCCAGCATTTT	TRBJ1-5	TRBV7-9	many	.
CATSERLGRGLTDTQYF	TGTGCCACCAGTGAGAGACTAGGCCGGGGCCTCACAGATACGCAGTATTTT	TRBJ2-3	TRBV24-1	many	.
CASSHLAGGSYNEQFF	TGTGCCAGCAGCCACCTAGCGGGAGGGTCCTACAATGAGCAGTTCTTC	TRBJ2-1	TRBV14	many	TRBD2
CASSFLGTDTQYF	TGTGCCAGCAGTTTTCTGGGCACAGATACGCAGTATTTT	TRBJ2-3	TRBV12-3/TRBV12-4	many	.
CSASGGSSYEQYF	TGCAGTGCTAGTGGCGGTAGCTCCTACGAGCAGTACTTC	TRBJ2-7	TRBV20-1	many	.
CASSSQAGTGGINYGYTF	TGTGCCAGCAGTTCCCAGGCCGGGACAGGGGGCATTAACTATGGCTACACCTTC	TRBJ1-2	TRBV12-3/TRBV12-4	many	TRBD1
CASTETGANYGYTF	TGTGCCAGCACCGAGACAGGAGCTAACTATGGCTACACCTTC	TRBJ1-2	TRBV6-5	many	.
CASSRDRVGYTF	TGTGCCAGCAGTCGGGACAGGGTCGGCTACACCTTC	TRBJ1-2	TRBV12-3/TRBV12-4	many	TRBD1
CASSPLWGQGRGSNQPQHF	TGTGCCAGCAGTCCCCTTTGGGGACAGGGGAGGGGTAGCAATCAGCCCCAGCATTTT	TRBJ1-5	TRBV6-6	many	TRBD1
CASSPTTSASYEQYF	TGTGCCAGCTCACCCACTACTAGCGCCTCCTACGAGCAGTACTTC	TRBJ2-7	TRBV12-3/TRBV12-4	many	TRBD2
CASSLVGTGAAEQYF	TGCGCCAGCAGCTTGGTCGGGACGGGGGCTGCCGAGCAGTACTTC	TRBJ2-7	TRBV5-1	many	.
CAISESPSGSSTDTQYF	TGTGCCATCAGTGAGTCCCCTAGCGGGAGTAGCACAGATACGCAGTATTTT	TRBJ2-3	TRBV10-3	many	TRBD2
CASSLVSGVEKLFF	TGTGCCAGCAGCTTAGTGTCAGGGGTAGAAAAACTGTTTTTT	TRBJ1-4	TRBV7-2	many	.
CASSLAEDNEQFF	TGTGCCAGCAGCTTAGCGGAGGACAATGAGCAGTTCTTC	TRBJ2-1	TRBV7-6	many	.
CASSREGQGDGGYTF	TGTGCCAGCAGCCGAGAAGGACAGGGGGACGGTGGCTACACCTTC	TRBJ1-2	TRBV4-2	few	TRBD1
CASSYASGTYEQYF	TGTGCCAGCAGCTACGCGAGCGGTACCTACGAGCAGTACTTC	TRBJ2-7	TRBV7-2	medium-sized	.
CASSQVETSEGYEQYF	TGCGCCAGCAGCCAAGTGGAGACTAGTGAGGGTTACGAGCAGTACTTC	TRBJ2-7	TRBV4-1	medium-sized	.
CSAAGLGSLEYF	TGCAGTGCGGCGGGACTAGGGTCCTTGGAGTACTTC	TRBJ2-7	TRBV20-1	many	TRBD2
CASSPGLAGAYEQYF	TGTGCCAGCAGTCCCGGACTAGCGGGAGCCTACGAGCAGTACTTC	TRBJ2-7	TRBV12-3/TRBV12-4	many	TRBD2
CASAEDSAGYGYTF	TGTGCCAGCGCAGAGGACTCCGCTGGCTATGGCTACACCTTC	TRBJ1-2	TRBV18	many	.
CASRLAGASTDTQYF	TGTGCCAGCAGACTAGCGGGAGCGAGCACAGATACGCAGTATTTT	TRBJ2-3	TRBV6-5	many	TRBD2
CASDVGPLLLNEQFF	TGTGCCAGCGACGTCGGTCCCCTCCTCCTCAATGAGCAGTTCTTC	TRBJ2-1	TRBV2	many	.
CAWSLADYEQYF	TGTGCCTGGAGTTTAGCGGACTACGAGCAGTACTTC	TRBJ2-7	TRBV30	many	.
CASSLETGGEFF	TGCGCCAGCAGCCTTGAGACGGGAGGAGAGTTCTTC	TRBJ2-1	TRBV5-1	many	TRBD2
CASSDRDSNQPQHF	TGTGCCAGCAGTGACAGAGATAGCAATCAGCCCCAGCATTTT	TRBJ1-5	TRBV6-6	many	.
CAVTGYGYTF	TGTGCGGTCACTGGCTATGGCTACACCTTC	TRBJ1-2	TRBV2	many	.
CASSSTGLGPSETQYF	TGTGCCAGCAGTTCGACGGGACTAGGTCCGTCCGAGACCCAGTACTTC	TRBJ2-5	TRBV27	many	TRBD2
CSALAGGDTQYF	TGCAGTGCCCTAGCGGGAGGAGATACGCAGTATTTT	TRBJ2-3	TRBV20-1	many	TRBD2
CSARDQDVSGYYGYTF	TGCAGTGCTAGAGATCAGGATGTGTCAGGGTACTATGGCTACACCTTC	TRBJ1-2	TRBV20-1	many	.
CASSRRETDSNYGYTF	TGTGCCAGCAGCCGCAGGGAGACCGATTCTAACTATGGCTACACCTTC	TRBJ1-2	TRBV7-9	many	.
CSATGRNTEAFF	TGCAGTGCTACAGGGCGAAACACTGAAGCTTTCTTT	TRBJ1-1	TRBV20-1	many	.
CASSGSGYRDGELFF	TGTGCCAGCAGCGGGAGCGGGTACAGGGACGGGGAGCTGTTTTTT	TRBJ2-2	TRBV9	few	.
CAWSVSLAGTEQYF	TGTGCCTGGAGTGTGAGTCTAGCGGGAACCGAGCAGTACTTC	TRBJ2-7	TRBV30	many	TRBD2
CSVGLGDGETQYF	TGCAGCGTTGGTTTGGGAGACGGAGAGACCCAGTACTTC	TRBJ2-5	TRBV29-1	many	.
CASSSRTGSTDTQYF	TGTGCCAGCAGTTCGAGGACAGGGAGCACAGATACGCAGTATTTT	TRBJ2-3	TRBV12-3/TRBV12-4	many	TRBD1
CSVDRTEAFF	TGCAGCGTTGACCGCACTGAAGCTTTCTTT	TRBJ1-1	TRBV29-1	many	.
CASSLGTGNEKLFF	TGTGCCAGCAGCTTAGGGACAGGGAATGAAAAACTGTTTTTT	TRBJ1-4	TRBV11-2	many	TRBD1
CASSFDRGPYEQYF	TGTGCCAGCAGCTTCGACAGGGGTCCCTACGAGCAGTACTTC	TRBJ2-7	TRBV11-3	few	TRBD1
CASSQEPGSHQPQHF	TGTGCCAGCAGCCAAGAGCCGGGGTCCCATCAGCCCCAGCATTTT	TRBJ1-5	TRBV3-1	.	.
CSAEDGRGVNEQFF	TGCAGTGCAGAGGACGGGAGGGGGGTAAATGAGCAGTTCTTC	TRBJ2-1	TRBV20-1	.	TRBD2
CSVQGAAGEKLFF	TGCAGCGTGCAGGGGGCGGCCGGCGAAAAACTGTTTTTT	TRBJ1-4	TRBV29-1	many	TRBD1
CASSQDPYFLTGYYNEQFF	TGTGCCAGCAGCCAAGATCCGTATTTCCTGACGGGGTACTACAATGAGCAGTTCTTC	TRBJ2-1	TRBV4-2	few	.
CASSGAPGQGIGEQYF	TGTGCCAGCAGCGGGGCCCCGGGACAGGGAATAGGCGAGCAGTACTTC	TRBJ2-7	TRBV9	many	TRBD1
CASSLVYMSNQPQHF	TGTGCCAGCAGCTTAGTCTACATGAGCAATCAGCCCCAGCATTTT	TRBJ1-5	TRBV7-8	many	.
CASSQGTLNEKLFF	TGTGCCAGCAGCCAAGGGACCCTAAATGAAAAACTGTTTTTT	TRBJ1-4	TRBV3-1	many	.
CASSLSATYNEQFF	TGTGCCAGCAGCTTAAGTGCTACCTACAATGAGCAGTTCTTC	TRBJ2-1	TRBV7-2	many	.
CASHPGEGETQYF	TGTGCCAGTCACCCGGGCGAGGGCGAGACCCAGTACTTC	TRBJ2-5	TRBV6-6	medium-sized	.
CASSTLLGETQYF	TGTGCCAGCTCAACCCTCTTGGGAGAGACCCAGTACTTC	TRBJ2-5	TRBV18	.	.
CASIPRTGYSNQPQHF	TGTGCCAGCATCCCAAGGACAGGCTATAGCAATCAGCCCCAGCATTTT	TRBJ1-5	TRBV6-1	many	TRBD1
CASSLVASGRFAEQFF	TGCGCCAGCAGCTTGGTTGCTAGCGGGAGGTTCGCCGAGCAGTTCTTC	TRBJ2-1	TRBV5-1	many	TRBD2